This T cell receptor beta chain was recorded in a study of cytomegalovirus exposure and HLA in healthy donors. Across the study: The 110 or so validation repertoires used a platform that matched the one used for the approximately 610 first-cohort repertoires, as a later analysis reported.

The donors were in the roughly 130-subject validation cohort; that cohort was separate from the 666-subject first cohort. A note on this clone: What it binds is not known.

Overall study findings and caveats: Accounts indicate the classifier identified cytomegalovirus status with strong specificity and sensitivity.

The CDR3 is 15 amino acids. V was pared by 5 bases and J by 0 bases, with 11 bases between. The germline gives CDR1 MDHEN, CDR2 SYDVKM. The table came from immunoSEQ multiplex PCR; TCRdb's copy has only in-frame clones and leaves some out. The sample has some 110,000 clones; 86% are singletons. The sequenced sample was PBMCs. V is TRBV28 and J is TRBJ1-5; D is perhaps TRBD1 (6 bases). The receptor comes from a young woman in good health and CMV-seropositive. CDR3 DNA: TGTGCCAGCAGTCCCGGGACATTTAGCAATCAGCCCCAGCATTTT. Translation gives CASSPGTFSNQPQHF.